A selection of T cell receptor beta chains follows, all from one sample in a study of shared clonotypes between healthy human individuals. Clones were sequenced by immunoSEQ multiplex PCR, and TCRdb holds only the in-frame ones, with some missing. The sample has 2 million to 3 million clones; around nine tenths are singletons. The sequencing sample was made of naive CD4+ T cells sorted from blood. These receptors all stem from a man aged 18-30 years in good health. Each CDR3 is given with its conserved first and last residue. Fields, in order: V gene, J gene, clone size, D gene, CDR3 protein, CDR3 DNA. A D gene is named only where the DNA matches it firmly. A clone size is listed for some rows: how often the clone was seen (once, few, many), or a class if it is expanded.

v_call: TRBV29-1
j_call: TRBJ2-7
clone_size: .
d_call: TRBD1
cdr3_aa: CSVAGTGTYEQYF
cdr3_nt: TGCAGCGTTGCCGGGACAGGTACCTACGAGCAGTACTTC

v_call: TRBV5-1
j_call: TRBJ1-5
clone_size: .
d_call: TRBD1
cdr3_aa: CASSLGDSGNQPQHF
cdr3_nt: TGCGCCAGCAGCTTGGGGGACAGTGGCAATCAGCCCCAGCATTTT

v_call: TRBV19
j_call: TRBJ1-5
clone_size: few
d_call: TRBD1
cdr3_aa: CASSTGVQPQHF
cdr3_nt: TGTGCCAGTAGCACAGGGGTTCAGCCCCAGCATTTT

v_call: TRBV28
j_call: TRBJ2-1
clone_size: few
d_call: .
cdr3_aa: CASSFSGFEQFF
cdr3_nt: TGTGCCAGCAGTTTCTCGGGGTTTGAGCAGTTCTTC

v_call: TRBV7-9
j_call: TRBJ1-5
clone_size: few
d_call: .
cdr3_aa: CASSSNFQPQHF
cdr3_nt: TGTGCCAGCAGCTCTAATTTCCAGCCCCAGCATTTT

v_call: TRBV6-1
j_call: TRBJ2-3
clone_size: .
d_call: .
cdr3_aa: CASSGWGTDTQYF
cdr3_nt: TGTGCCAGCAGTGGTTGGGGCACAGATACGCAGTATTTT

v_call: TRBV30
j_call: TRBJ1-3
clone_size: .
d_call: .
cdr3_aa: CAWKRPDGNTIYF
cdr3_nt: TGTGCCTGGAAGCGGCCCGACGGGAACACCATATATTTT

v_call: TRBV28
j_call: TRBJ1-2
clone_size: .
d_call: TRBD1
cdr3_aa: CAISPGQGRGYTF
cdr3_nt: TGTGCCATCTCTCCGGGACAGGGCCGTGGCTACACCTTC

v_call: TRBV19
j_call: TRBJ1-2
clone_size: few
d_call: .
cdr3_aa: CATTGLNYGYTF
cdr3_nt: TGTGCCACCACAGGGCTGAACTATGGCTACACCTTC

v_call: TRBV7-2
j_call: TRBJ1-5
clone_size: once
d_call: .
cdr3_aa: CASSSTVGPQHF
cdr3_nt: TGTGCCAGCAGCTCGACTGTTGGACCCCAGCATTTT

v_call: TRBV4-1
j_call: TRBJ2-1
clone_size: .
d_call: TRBD1
cdr3_aa: CASSQDPGGSSYNEQFF
cdr3_nt: TGCGCCAGCAGCCAAGATCCAGGGGGTAGCTCCTACAATGAGCAGTTCTTC

v_call: TRBV27
j_call: TRBJ2-1
clone_size: .
d_call: .
cdr3_aa: CASREFRGMTGRNEQFF
cdr3_nt: TGTGCCAGCAGAGAATTCAGGGGTATGACGGGGCGCAATGAGCAGTTCTTC

v_call: TRBV7-8
j_call: TRBJ2-7
clone_size: .
d_call: TRBD1
cdr3_aa: CASSLRQGGAYEQYF
cdr3_nt: TGTGCCAGCAGCTTACGACAGGGGGGGGCCTACGAGCAGTACTTC

v_call: TRBV30
j_call: TRBJ2-1
clone_size: .
d_call: TRBD2
cdr3_aa: CAGRTSGSIDEQFF
cdr3_nt: TGTGCCGGACGGACTAGCGGGAGTATCGATGAGCAGTTCTTC